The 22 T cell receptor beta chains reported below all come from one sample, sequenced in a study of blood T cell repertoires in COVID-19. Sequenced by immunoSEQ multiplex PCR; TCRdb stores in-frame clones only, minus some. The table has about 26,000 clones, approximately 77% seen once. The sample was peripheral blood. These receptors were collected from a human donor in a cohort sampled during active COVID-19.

The DNA of the CDR3 is TGCGCCAGCAGCCAAGGGGACAGGGCAGTTTCACCCCTCCACTTT. It encodes CASSQGDRAVSPLHF. The chain joins TRBV4-3 to TRBJ1-6, with TRBD1 matching over 9 bases. CDR3 length: 15 amino acids. Trimming at V came to 1 base and at J to 9 bases, leaving 4 bases not matched to a gene. Germline loops: CDR1 LGHNA, CDR2 YSLEER.

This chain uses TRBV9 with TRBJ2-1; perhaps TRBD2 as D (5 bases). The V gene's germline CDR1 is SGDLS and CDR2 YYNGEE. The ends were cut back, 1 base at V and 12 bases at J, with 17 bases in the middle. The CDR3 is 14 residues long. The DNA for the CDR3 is TGTGCCAGCAGCGTACTCGTGCGTGGAGGCCTGCAGTTCTTC. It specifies CASSVLVRGGLQFF. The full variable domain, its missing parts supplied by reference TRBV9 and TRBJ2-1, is DSGVTQTPKHLITATGQRVTLRCSPRSGDLSVYWYQQSLDQGLQFLIQYYNGEERAKGNILERFSAQQFPDLHSELNLSSLELGDSALYFCASSVLVRGGLQFFGPGTRLTVL.

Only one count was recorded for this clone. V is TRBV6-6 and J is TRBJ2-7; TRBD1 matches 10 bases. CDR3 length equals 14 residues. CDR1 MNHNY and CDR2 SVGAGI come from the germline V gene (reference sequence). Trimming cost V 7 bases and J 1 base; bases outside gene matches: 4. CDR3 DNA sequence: TGTGCCAGCAAGACGGGACAGGGGTCCTACGAGCAGTACTTC. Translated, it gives CASKTGQGSYEQYF.

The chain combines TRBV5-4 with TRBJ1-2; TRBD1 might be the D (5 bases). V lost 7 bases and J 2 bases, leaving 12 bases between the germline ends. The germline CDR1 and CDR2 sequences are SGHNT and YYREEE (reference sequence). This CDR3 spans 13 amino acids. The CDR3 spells CASDLDRNYGYTF. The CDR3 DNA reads TGTGCCAGCGACCTAGACAGAAACTATGGCTACACCTTC. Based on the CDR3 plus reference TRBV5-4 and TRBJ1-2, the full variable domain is ETGVTQSPTHLIKTRGQQVTLRCSSQSGHNTVSWYQQALGQGPQFIFQYYREEENGRGNFPPRFSGLQFPNYSSELNVNALELDDSALYLCASDLDRNYGYTFGSGTRLTVV.

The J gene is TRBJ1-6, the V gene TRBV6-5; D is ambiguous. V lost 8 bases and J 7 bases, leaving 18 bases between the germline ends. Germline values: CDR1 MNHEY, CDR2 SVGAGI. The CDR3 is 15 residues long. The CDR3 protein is CASVGGRVPNSPLHF. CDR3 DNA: TGTGCCAGCGTCGGAGGGAGAGTCCCGAATTCACCCCTCCACTTT.

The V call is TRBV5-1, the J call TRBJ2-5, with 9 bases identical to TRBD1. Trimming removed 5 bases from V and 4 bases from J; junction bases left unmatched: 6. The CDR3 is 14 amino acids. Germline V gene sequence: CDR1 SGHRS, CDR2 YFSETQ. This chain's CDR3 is CASSSGQGRETQYF. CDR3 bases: TGCGCCAGCAGTTCGGGACAGGGCCGAGAGACCCAGTACTTC.

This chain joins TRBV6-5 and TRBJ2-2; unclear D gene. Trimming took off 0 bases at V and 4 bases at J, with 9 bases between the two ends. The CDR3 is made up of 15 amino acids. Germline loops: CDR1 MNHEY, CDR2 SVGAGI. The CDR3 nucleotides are TGTGCCAGCAGTTACTCAGTGTCCGGCACCGGGGAGCTGTTTTTT. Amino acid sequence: CASSYSVSGTGELFF.

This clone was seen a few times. The chain's CDR3 is CASSLGTGDQPQHF. The CDR3 bases are TGTGCCAGCAGCTTGGGGACAGGGGATCAGCCCCAGCATTTT. The rearrangement links TRBV5-6 to TRBJ1-5, with TRBD1 identical over 9 bases. The ends lost 0 bases at V and 5 bases at J; junction bases unmatched: 0. The CDR3 is 14 amino acids. From germline, CDR1 is SGHDT and CDR2 YYEEEE.

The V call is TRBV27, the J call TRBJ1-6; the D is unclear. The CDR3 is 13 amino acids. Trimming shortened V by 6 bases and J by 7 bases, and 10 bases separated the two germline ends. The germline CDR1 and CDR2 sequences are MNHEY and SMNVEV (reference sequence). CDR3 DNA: TGTGCCAGCAGCCGCCTTGAGAATTCACCCCTCCACTTT. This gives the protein CASSRLENSPLHF.

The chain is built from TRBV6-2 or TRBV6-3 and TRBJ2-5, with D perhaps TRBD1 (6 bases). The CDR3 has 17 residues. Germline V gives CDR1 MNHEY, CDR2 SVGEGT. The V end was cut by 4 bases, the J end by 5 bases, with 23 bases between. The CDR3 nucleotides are TGTGCCAGCAGTTTTGGGTTTCCGGGGTCCCAGGGGGAGACCCAGTACTTC. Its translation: CASSFGFPGSQGETQYF.

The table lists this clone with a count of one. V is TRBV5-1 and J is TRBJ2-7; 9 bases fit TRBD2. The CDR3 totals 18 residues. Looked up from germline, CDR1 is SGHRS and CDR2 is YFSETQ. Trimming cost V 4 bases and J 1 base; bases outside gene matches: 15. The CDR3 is CASSPQGGLREGSYEQYF. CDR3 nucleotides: TGCGCCAGCAGCCCCCAGGGTGGATTGCGGGAGGGATCCTACGAGCAGTACTTC. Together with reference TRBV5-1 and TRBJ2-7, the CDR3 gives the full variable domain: KAGVTQTPRYLIKTRGQQVTLSCSPISGHRSVSWYQQTPGQGLQFLFEYFSETQRNKGNFPGRFSGRQFSNSRSEMNVSTLELGDSALYLCASSPQGGLREGSYEQYFGPGTRLTVT.

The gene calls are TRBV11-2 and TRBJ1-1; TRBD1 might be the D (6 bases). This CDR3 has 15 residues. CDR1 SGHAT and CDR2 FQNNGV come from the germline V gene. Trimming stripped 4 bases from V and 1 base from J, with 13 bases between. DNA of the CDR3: TGTGCCAGCAGCTCGGACAGAAGACGGAACACTGAAGCTTTCTTT. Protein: CASSSDRRRNTEAFF.

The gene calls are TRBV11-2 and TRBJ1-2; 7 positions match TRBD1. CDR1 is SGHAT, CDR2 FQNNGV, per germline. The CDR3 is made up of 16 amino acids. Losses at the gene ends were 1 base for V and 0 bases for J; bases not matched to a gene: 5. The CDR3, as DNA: TGTGCCAGCAGCTTAGCCGGGACAGCCGCTAACTATGGCTACACCTTC. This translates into CASSLAGTAANYGYTF. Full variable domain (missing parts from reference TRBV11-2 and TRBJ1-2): EAGVAQSPRYKIIEKRQSVAFWCNPISGHATLYWYQQILGQGPKLLIQFQNNGVVDDSQLPKDRFSAERLKGVDSTLKIQPAKLEDSAVYLCASSLAGTAANYGYTFGSGTRLTVV.

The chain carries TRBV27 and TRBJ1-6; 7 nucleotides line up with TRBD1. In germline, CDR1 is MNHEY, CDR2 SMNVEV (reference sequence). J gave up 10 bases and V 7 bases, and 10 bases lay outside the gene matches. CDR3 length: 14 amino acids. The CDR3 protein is CASNPTGPLSPLHF. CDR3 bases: TGTGCCAGCAACCCGACAGGGCCACTCTCACCCCTCCACTTT.

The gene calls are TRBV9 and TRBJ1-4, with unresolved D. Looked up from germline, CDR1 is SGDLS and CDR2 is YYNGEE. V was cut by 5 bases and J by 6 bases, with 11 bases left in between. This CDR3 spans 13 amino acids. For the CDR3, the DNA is TGTGCCAGCAGTGCCCTCGCGGATGAAAAACTGTTTTTT. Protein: CASSALADEKLFF.

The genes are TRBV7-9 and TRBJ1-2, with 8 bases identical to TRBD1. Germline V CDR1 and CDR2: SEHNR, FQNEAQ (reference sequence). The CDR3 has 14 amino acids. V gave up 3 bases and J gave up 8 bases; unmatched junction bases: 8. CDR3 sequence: CASSFDDRGRGYTF. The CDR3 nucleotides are TGTGCCAGCAGCTTCGACGACAGGGGTCGAGGCTACACCTTC. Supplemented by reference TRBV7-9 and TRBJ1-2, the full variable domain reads DTGVSQNPRHKITKRGQNVTFRCDPISEHNRLYWYRQTLGQGPEFLTYFQNEAQLEKSRLLSDRFSAERPKGSFSTLEIQRTEQGDSAMYLCASSFDDRGRGYTFGSGTRLTVV.

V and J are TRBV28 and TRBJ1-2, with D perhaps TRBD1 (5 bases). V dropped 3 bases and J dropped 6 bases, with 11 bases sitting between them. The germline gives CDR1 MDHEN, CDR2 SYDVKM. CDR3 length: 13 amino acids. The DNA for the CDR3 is TGTGCCAGCAGTTTTAGGACAACAAATGGCTACACCTTC. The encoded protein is CASSFRTTNGYTF.

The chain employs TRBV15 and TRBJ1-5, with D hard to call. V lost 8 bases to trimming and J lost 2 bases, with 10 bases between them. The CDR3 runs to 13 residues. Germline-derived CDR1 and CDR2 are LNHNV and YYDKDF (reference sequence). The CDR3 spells CATGVLGNQPQHF. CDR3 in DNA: TGTGCCACCGGAGTGCTTGGCAATCAGCCCCAGCATTTT. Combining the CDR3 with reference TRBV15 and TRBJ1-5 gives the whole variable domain DAMVIQNPRYQVTQFGKPVTLSCSQTLNHNVMYWYQQKSSQAPKLLFHYYDKDFNNEADTPDNFQSRRPNTSFCFLDIRSPGLGDTAMYLCATGVLGNQPQHFGDGTRLSIL.

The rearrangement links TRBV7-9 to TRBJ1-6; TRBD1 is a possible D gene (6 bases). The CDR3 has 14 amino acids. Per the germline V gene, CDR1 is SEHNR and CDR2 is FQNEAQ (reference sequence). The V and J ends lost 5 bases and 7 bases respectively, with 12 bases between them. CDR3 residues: CASSAGTPNSPLHF. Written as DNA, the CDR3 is TGTGCCAGCAGCGCCGGGACACCGAATTCACCCCTCCACTTT.

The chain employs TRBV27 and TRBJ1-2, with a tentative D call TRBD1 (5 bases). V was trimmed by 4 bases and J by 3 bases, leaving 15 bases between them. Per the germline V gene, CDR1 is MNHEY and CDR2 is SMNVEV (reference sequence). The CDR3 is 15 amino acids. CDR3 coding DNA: TGTGCCAGCAGTTCCCAGGGCGGGAGGGACTATGGCTACACCTTC. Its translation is CASSSQGGRDYGYTF.

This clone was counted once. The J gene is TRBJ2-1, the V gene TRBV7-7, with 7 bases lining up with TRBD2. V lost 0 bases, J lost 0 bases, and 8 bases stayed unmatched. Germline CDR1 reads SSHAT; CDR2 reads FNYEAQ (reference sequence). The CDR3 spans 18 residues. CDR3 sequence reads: CASSLALIGGSSYNEQFF. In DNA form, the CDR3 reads TGTGCCAGCAGCTTAGCGCTGATCGGGGGGAGCTCCTACAATGAGCAGTTCTTC.

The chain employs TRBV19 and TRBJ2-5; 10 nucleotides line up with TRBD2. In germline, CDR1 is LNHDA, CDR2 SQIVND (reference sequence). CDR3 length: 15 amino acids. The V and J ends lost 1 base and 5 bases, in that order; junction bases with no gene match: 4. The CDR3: CASSIVGTSAETQYF. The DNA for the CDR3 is TGTGCCAGTAGTATAGTCGGGACTAGCGCTGAGACCCAGTACTTC.